These T cell receptor beta chains were read from a single sample in a study of identical twins. TCRdb passed the 5' RACE reads through MiXCR, listing each CDR3 protein once. Here the sample spans 200,000 to 300,000 distinct CDR3 sequences, 6.5% to 9% being singletons. A further study also used this sample, focusing on yellow fever vaccine responses in identical twins.

The sequencing sample was made of CD8+ T cells sorted from blood. These receptors were taken from a woman under 30 in good health. Each CDR3 is given with its conserved first and last residue. The D gene is left open where the match is weak. The listing skips clone size in some rows; elsewhere it reads once, few, many or a size class.

j_gene,v_gene,d_gene,abundance,CDR3aa,CDR3nt
TRBJ1-1,TRBV7-9,.,many,CASSSNSEAFF,TGTGCCAGCAGCTCGAATTCTGAAGCTTTCTTT
TRBJ1-1,TRBV5-1,TRBD1,.,CASSLASGGDTEAFF,TGCGCCAGCAGCTTGGCCTCAGGGGGCGACACTGAAGCTTTCTTT
TRBJ2-7,TRBV2,.,few,CASSEEGSKSSYEQYF,TGTGCCAGCAGTGAGGAGGGTAGTAAGAGCTCCTACGAGCAGTACTTC
TRBJ1-1,TRBV12-3/TRBV12-4,.,many,CASRLGGANTEAFF,TGTGCCAGCAGGCTGGGGGGCGCGAACACTGAAGCTTTCTTT
TRBJ2-1,TRBV4-1,.,.,CASSLTRGPGNEQFF,TGCGCCAGCAGCCTAACACGGGGGCCAGGGAATGAGCAGTTCTTC
TRBJ1-1,TRBV20-1,.,many,CSARGMTLETEAFF,TGCAGTGCTAGAGGAATGACGTTGGAGACTGAAGCTTTCTTT
TRBJ2-3,TRBV5-6,TRBD2,.,CASRGLAGGGTQYF,TGTGCCTCCCGAGGACTAGCGGGAGGAGGTACGCAGTATTTT
TRBJ1-1,TRBV29-1,TRBD1,few,CSVLQGTEAFF,TGCAGCGTCTTACAGGGGACTGAAGCTTTCTTT
TRBJ2-1,TRBV6-1,TRBD2,.,CASRNGGTPFYEQFF,TGTGCCAGCAGAAACGGGGGGACCCCTTTTTATGAGCAGTTCTTC
TRBJ2-3,TRBV7-3,.,few,CASSPDSGATDTQYF,TGTGCCAGCAGCCCCGATAGCGGAGCAACAGATACGCAGTATTTT
TRBJ2-5,TRBV9,TRBD2,few,CASSVEKRGGRETQYF,TGTGCCAGCAGCGTAGAGAAGCGGGGGGGCCGAGAGACCCAGTACTTC
TRBJ1-5,TRBV6-2/TRBV6-3,TRBD1,.,CASRQGTNQPQHF,TGTGCCAGCAGACAGGGGACCAATCAGCCCCAGCATTTT
TRBJ2-2,TRBV7-9,.,.,CASSFVLTGELFF,TGTGCCAGCAGCTTCGTCCTAACCGGGGAGCTGTTTTTT
TRBJ2-1,TRBV4-1,.,few,CASSQDRGGRNEQFF,TGCGCCAGCAGCCAAGATAGGGGGGGCCGCAATGAGCAGTTCTTC
TRBJ2-3,TRBV7-6,.,many,CASSLGQGLADTQYF,TGTGCCAGCAGCTTAGGGCAGGGATTGGCAGATACGCAGTATTTT
TRBJ2-7,TRBV29-1,.,many,CSVSQSSFLLNYEQYF,TGCAGCGTATCCCAAAGTTCTTTTCTACTAAACTACGAGCAGTACTTC
TRBJ1-1,TRBV18,.,.,CASSPSAGGTEAFF,TGTGCCAGCTCACCCTCGGCCGGCGGCACTGAAGCTTTCTTT
TRBJ2-7,TRBV2,TRBD2,few,CASGGLAGASYEQYF,TGTGCCAGCGGGGGACTAGCGGGAGCCTCGTACGAGCAGTACTTC
TRBJ1-5,TRBV5-1,.,few,CASSLAVGGQSQHF,TGCGCCAGCAGCTTGGCCGTAGGGGGTCAGTCCCAGCATTTT
TRBJ2-1,TRBV20-1,.,few,CSATDGINNEQFF,TGCAGTGCTACGGACGGAATAAACAATGAGCAGTTCTTC
TRBJ1-5,TRBV3-1,.,few,CASSQDGGANQPQHF,TGTGCCAGCAGCCAAGATGGGGGGGCCAATCAGCCCCAGCATTTT
TRBJ2-1,TRBV6-1,TRBD2,many,CASSISGSWGIEQFF,TGTGCCAGCAGTATCAGCGGGAGTTGGGGCATTGAGCAGTTCTTC
TRBJ2-1,TRBV7-2,.,few,CASSLFHGGYEQFF,TGTGCCAGCAGCCTCTTTCACGGGGGCTATGAGCAGTTCTTC
TRBJ2-7,TRBV12-3/TRBV12-4,TRBD1,few,CASSMTGNQYEQYF,TGTGCCAGCAGTATGACAGGGAATCAGTACGAGCAGTACTTC
TRBJ1-3,TRBV2,TRBD1,many,CASSERTGPSGNTIYF,TGTGCCAGCAGTGAAAGGACAGGGCCCTCTGGAAACACCATATATTTT
TRBJ2-1,TRBV27,.,many,CASSLVGVTVNEQFF,TGTGCCAGCAGTTTAGTGGGGGTCACGGTTAATGAGCAGTTCTTC
TRBJ1-2,TRBV9,.,few,CASSVAEGAYGYTF,TGTGCCAGCAGCGTAGCAGAAGGGGCCTATGGCTACACCTTC
TRBJ2-1,TRBV7-2,TRBD1,.,CASSLAGTDYNEQFF,TGTGCCAGCAGCTTAGCCGGGACAGATTACAATGAGCAGTTCTTC
TRBJ2-7,TRBV7-8,.,few,CASSLPRRAPQGYEQYF,TGTGCCAGCAGCTTACCCCGCAGGGCACCCCAGGGTTACGAGCAGTACTTC
TRBJ2-5,TRBV7-2,TRBD1,.,CASSPPFSSDRQETQYF,TGTGCCAGCAGCCCCCCCTTTTCCTCGGACAGGCAAGAGACCCAGTACTTC
TRBJ2-1,TRBV6-4,TRBD2,.,CASSSASGSSNEQFF,TGTGCCAGCAGTTCCGCAAGCGGGAGCAGTAATGAGCAGTTCTTC
TRBJ2-7,TRBV7-9,.,few,CASSFGQAGIYEQYF,TGTGCCAGCAGCTTCGGTCAGGCAGGGATCTACGAGCAGTACTTC
TRBJ2-7,TRBV29-1,TRBD1,.,CSVYGGQGAYEQYF,TGCAGCGTTTATGGGGGACAGGGCGCCTACGAGCAGTACTTC
TRBJ1-1,TRBV6-1,TRBD1,many,CASSEAEGQGSTEAFF,TGTGCCAGCAGTGAAGCCGAAGGACAGGGAAGTACTGAAGCTTTCTTT
TRBJ2-1,TRBV7-9,TRBD2,many,CATISGDSGYEQFF,TGTGCCACTATAAGCGGGGACTCAGGCTATGAGCAGTTCTTC
TRBJ2-1,TRBV5-1,TRBD2,many,CASSLTGTSGHSYNEQFF,TGCGCCAGCAGCTTAACCGGGACTAGCGGACACTCCTACAATGAGCAGTTCTTC
TRBJ2-1,TRBV20-1,TRBD2,.,CSASTSGNYNEQFF,TGCAGTGCGTCGACTAGCGGAAACTACAATGAGCAGTTCTTC
TRBJ2-3,TRBV9,TRBD2,.,CAGGLAGSTDTQYF,TGTGCCGGGGGACTAGCGGGAAGCACAGATACGCAGTATTTT
TRBJ1-6,TRBV15,.,many,CATSSGLQGGGSPLHF,TGTGCCACCAGCAGTGGCCTCCAGGGCGGCGGGTCACCCCTCCACTTT
TRBJ1-2,TRBV6-2/TRBV6-3,.,few,CASSPGDGNGYTF,TGTGCCAGCAGTCCAGGGGACGGGAATGGCTACACCTTC
TRBJ1-1,TRBV7-9,TRBD1,few,CASSPLQGAGTEAFF,TGTGCCAGCAGCCCACTACAGGGGGCCGGGACTGAAGCTTTCTTT
TRBJ2-5,TRBV4-1,TRBD1,many,CASSHETGGYQETQYF,TGCGCCAGCAGCCATGAAACAGGGGGTTACCAAGAGACCCAGTACTTC
TRBJ2-1,TRBV10-2,.,many,CASSESGLNEQFF,TGCGCCAGCAGTGAGTCTGGGCTCAATGAGCAGTTCTTC
TRBJ2-7,TRBV20-1,.,few,CSARGLGNVEYF,TGCAGTGCTAGAGGGCTCGGCAACGTTGAGTACTTC
TRBJ2-3,TRBV20-1,TRBD2,many,CSARDPLDSGVPDTQYF,TGCAGTGCTAGAGATCCCCTGGATAGCGGGGTTCCAGATACGCAGTATTTT
TRBJ2-3,TRBV7-8,TRBD2,.,CASSLTTGGLTDTQYF,TGTGCCAGCAGCTTAACGACGGGGGGGCTCACAGATACGCAGTATTTT
TRBJ2-4,TRBV28,.,.,CASGVNIQYF,TGTGCCAGCGGGGTAAACATTCAGTACTTC
TRBJ1-1,TRBV7-2,.,many,CASSFAWGTAKRGISEAFF,TGTGCCAGCAGCTTTGCTTGGGGGACGGCCAAAAGGGGTATTTCTGAAGCTTTCTTT
TRBJ2-1,TRBV13,TRBD1,.,CASSNFTQGAGFNEQFF,TGTGCCAGCAGCAACTTCACGCAGGGGGCCGGGTTCAATGAGCAGTTCTTC
TRBJ2-1,TRBV24-1,TRBD2,many,CATSDYPTSGSHEQFF,TGTGCCACCAGTGACTACCCTACTAGCGGGAGCCATGAGCAGTTCTTC
TRBJ2-1,TRBV4-1,TRBD2,many,CATASGGAYNEQFF,TGCGCCACCGCTAGCGGGGGGGCCTACAATGAGCAGTTCTTC
TRBJ2-5,TRBV7-9,.,many,CASSLEYPWEETQYF,TGTGCCAGCAGCTTAGAATATCCGTGGGAAGAGACCCAGTACTTC
TRBJ2-5,TRBV12-3/TRBV12-4,.,many,CASNLGAVETQYF,TGTGCCAGCAACCTGGGTGCCGTCGAGACCCAGTACTTC